This passage covers 5 T cell receptor beta chains from one sample sequenced in a study of molecular identifiers for immune sequencing clone quantification. TCRdb redid the calling of the PCR reads with MiXCR, one entry per CDR3 protein. Of more than 450,000 distinct CDR3 sequences in the sample, less than 30% were seen once. Source material: naive CD8+ T cells from blood, with Jurkat cell RNA spiked in. Subset indicated: FACS-sorted CD8+CD4-CCR7+CD45RA+ naive T cells. Receptor source: a human donor in good health. Some libraries in this study had Jurkat cell RNA spiked in.

This chain connects TRBV28 to TRBJ2-5; 7 bases match TRBD2. Trimming took 6 bases from V and 5 from J; bases not matched to a gene: 12. Germline CDR1 is MDHEN and CDR2 is SYDVKM. This CDR3 comprises 15 residues. CDR3 in amino acids: CASSYLPGGGETQYF. In DNA, the CDR3 is TGTGCCAGCAGCTATCTTCCGGGAGGTGGTGAGACCCAGTACTTC.

This chain uses TRBV20-1 with TRBJ1-5; TRBD1 aligns across 9 bases. CDR1 is DFQATT, CDR2 SNEGSKA, per germline (reference sequence). The CDR3 is made up of 14 amino acids. After removal of 6 bases from V and 4 bases from J, the junction contained 7 bases not matched to a gene. In nucleotides, the CDR3 is TGCAGTGCCGGTGGGACAGGGTGGAATCAGCCCCAGCATTTT. It codes for CSAGGTGWNQPQHF.

The V and J genes are TRBV28 and TRBJ2-2; D might be TRBD2 (6 bases). Germline lookup yields CDR1 MDHEN and CDR2 SYDVKM. V lost 6 bases, J lost 10 bases, and 18 bases lay in between. There are 14 residues in the CDR3. Here the CDR3 reads CASSPRDSSEELFF. CDR3 DNA sequence: TGTGCCAGCAGCCCCCGGGACTCCTCCGAGGAGCTGTTTTTT.

This clonotype was recorded a few times. This chain connects TRBV7-6 to TRBJ2-4, with D possibly being TRBD2 (5 bases). Trimming left V 5 bases short and J 4 bases short, with 12 bases between. Germline loops: CDR1 SGHVS, CDR2 FNYEAQ. This CDR3 is 14 amino acids long. CDR3 residues: CASSPAGSKNIQYF. For the CDR3, the DNA is TGTGCCAGCAGCCCGGCGGGTTCAAAAAACATTCAGTACTTC. The full variable domain, its missing parts supplied by reference TRBV7-6 and TRBJ2-4, is GAGVSQSPRYKVTKRGQDVALRCDPISGHVSLYWYRQALGQGPEFLTYFNYEAQQDKSGLPNDRFSAERPEGSISTLTIQRTEQRDSAMYRCASSPAGSKNIQYFGAGTRLSVL.

This clonotype occurred a few times. V gene TRBV19 combines with J gene TRBJ2-3, with D perhaps matching TRBD1 (5 bases). From germline, CDR1 is LNHDA and CDR2 SQIVND (reference sequence). The CDR3 extends over 12 amino acids. Trimming took 6 bases from V and 8 from J, leaving 12 bases between them. CDR3 sequence: CASSTGSGTQYF. CDR3 nucleotide sequence: TGTGCCAGTAGCACAGGTTCGGGTACGCAGTATTTT.